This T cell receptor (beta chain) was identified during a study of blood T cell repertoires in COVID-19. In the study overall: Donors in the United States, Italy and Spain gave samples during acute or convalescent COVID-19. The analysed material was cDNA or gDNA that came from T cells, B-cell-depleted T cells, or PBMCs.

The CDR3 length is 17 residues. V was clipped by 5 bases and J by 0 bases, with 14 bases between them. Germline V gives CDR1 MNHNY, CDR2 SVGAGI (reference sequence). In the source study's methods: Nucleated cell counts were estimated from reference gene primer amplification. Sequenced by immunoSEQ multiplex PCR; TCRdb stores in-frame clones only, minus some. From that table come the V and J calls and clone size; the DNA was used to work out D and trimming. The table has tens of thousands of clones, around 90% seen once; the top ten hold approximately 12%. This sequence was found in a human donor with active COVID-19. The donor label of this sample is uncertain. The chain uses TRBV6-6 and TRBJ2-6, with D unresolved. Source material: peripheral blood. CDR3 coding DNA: TGTGCCAGCAGTCCCTTCTTTCTAAGCTCTGGGGCCAACGTCCTGACTTTC. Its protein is CASSPFFLSSGANVLTF.